A single sample gave rise to the 14 T cell receptor beta chains below, sequenced in a study of T-cell memory formation after mild COVID-19. TCRdb re-derived calls from the 5' RACE reads in MiXCR, one entry per CDR3 protein. The table shows hundreds of thousands of distinct CDR3 sequences, with about a sixth occurring only once. The sequenced sample consisted of PBMCs or a T cell subset sorted from them (not recorded which). Receptor source: a young man who had mild COVID-19 (a few samples of this study predate the infection). Cell type and time point are not known.

This rearrangement joins TRBV5-1 to TRBJ1-1; D gene unclear. The CDR3 is 15 amino acids. CDR1 and CDR2 (germline): SGHRS, YFSETQ. The V gene lost 0 bases and the J gene lost 4 bases, with 13 bases spanning the gap. The DNA for the CDR3 is TGCGCCAGCAGCTTGGGGTTGGCCCGGGGCACTGAAGCTTTCTTT. Encoded protein: CASSLGLARGTEAFF.

This clonotype was counted only a few times. The gene calls are TRBV12-3 or TRBV12-4 and TRBJ2-3; weak D call: TRBD2 (5 bases). This CDR3 is 17 amino acids long. The ends were cut back, 5 bases at V and 0 bases at J, with 18 bases in the middle. The CDR3 DNA reads TGTGCCAGCAGTCGACGGCGGGCGGCGGGTAGCACAGATACGCAGTATTTT. Protein product: CASSRRRAAGSTDTQYF.

The rearrangement links TRBV9 to TRBJ2-1, with unresolved D. Germline CDR1 SGDLS, CDR2 YYNGEE. V was pared by 0 bases and J by 3 bases, with 4 bases between. This CDR3 spans 13 amino acids. Written as DNA, the CDR3 is TGTGCCAGCAGCGTAGGAAACTACAATGAGCAGTTCTTC. Protein: CASSVGNYNEQFF.

This chain uses TRBV7-3 with TRBJ2-3; a possible D gene is TRBD1 (6 bases). This CDR3 is built from 16 residues. In germline, CDR1 is SGHTA, CDR2 FQGTGA. The V gene lost 5 bases and the J gene lost 0 bases, with 15 bases spanning the gap. CDR3 sequence (DNA): TGTGCCAGCAGCAGACGAGGACAGTCTAGCACAGATACGCAGTATTTT. This sequence encodes CASSRRGQSSTDTQYF.

This clonotype came up a few times. Here the CDR3 DNA reads TGTGCCAGCAGTGGGCTCGGTGAGCAGTTCTTC. Translation: CASSGLGEQFF. V and J are TRBV6-2 or TRBV6-3 and TRBJ2-1; D not resolved. The ends were cut back, 5 bases at V and 9 bases at J, with 8 bases in the middle. Looked up from germline, CDR1 is MNHEY and CDR2 is SVGEGT. The CDR3 spans 11 residues.

This clonotype has more than one count but fewer than ten. This sequence joins TRBV5-1 and TRBJ2-5; TRBD2 matches 14 bases. The ends lost 4 bases at V and 5 bases at J; junction bases unmatched: 10. This CDR3 is 17 amino acids long. The germline CDR1 and CDR2 sequences are SGHRS and YFSETQ. This CDR3 reads CASSVRLAGGLGETQYF. CDR3 DNA: TGCGCCAGCAGCGTTCGACTAGCGGGGGGGCTCGGGGAGACCCAGTACTTC.

This clonotype came up a few times. The chain combines TRBV2 with TRBJ2-6; D unclear. The CDR3 contains 13 residues. The V end lost 2 bases, the J end lost 4 bases, and 3 bases lay between the germline ends. Germline CDR1 and CDR2: SNHLY and FYNNEI. DNA for the CDR3: TGTGCCAGCAGTGAATACGGGGCCAACGTCCTGACTTTC. It translates to CASSEYGANVLTF.

This rearrangement joins TRBV11-3 to TRBJ2-1; D is ambiguous. With 5 bases removed from V and 7 bases from J, the gap between germline ends came to 18 bases. Germline assignment: CDR1 SGHNT and CDR2 YENEEA. The CDR3 runs to 15 residues. The CDR3 is CASSPGAGLGNEQFF. The CDR3 DNA sequence: TGTGCCAGCAGCCCGGGTGCCGGGTTGGGGAATGAGCAGTTCTTC. Variable domain in full (rest from reference TRBV11-3 and TRBJ2-1): EAGVVQSPRYKIIEKKQPVAFWCNPISGHNTLYWYLQNLGQGPELLIRYENEEAVDDSQLPKDRFSAERLKGVDSTLKIQPAELGDSAVYLCASSPGAGLGNEQFFGPGTRLTVL.

The V and J genes are TRBV12-3 or TRBV12-4 and TRBJ2-7, with 7 bases aligning to TRBD1. The CDR3 is made up of 14 amino acids. The trim removed 5 bases at V and 6 bases at J, leaving 10 bases unmatched. CDR3 nucleotide sequence: TGTGCCAGCAGTCCGACGACAGGGACGGGCGAGCAGTACTTC. It codes for CASSPTTGTGEQYF.

This clonotype was seen a few times. The chain has TRBV9 and TRBJ2-1; no clear D gene. Germline V lookup: CDR1 SGDLS, CDR2 YYNGEE. CDR3 length: 15 residues. The V end lost 2 bases, the J end lost 4 bases, and 13 bases lay between the germline ends. The CDR3 protein is CASSVSGYGYNEQFF. CDR3 bases: TGTGCCAGCAGCGTTTCAGGATACGGTTACAATGAGCAGTTCTTC.

This chain uses TRBV4-3 with TRBJ1-1; the match to TRBD1 covers 7 bases. The V and J ends lost 0 bases and 3 bases, in that order; junction bases with no gene match: 1. In germline, CDR1 is LGHNA, CDR2 YSLEER. The CDR3 is 14 amino acids. The CDR3 here is CASSQDDRDTEAFF. DNA of the CDR3: TGCGCCAGCAGCCAAGATGACAGGGACACTGAAGCTTTCTTT.

Only a few counts were recorded for this clonotype. The V call is TRBV18, the J call TRBJ1-1; D not certain. The ends were cut back, 3 bases at V and 4 bases at J, with 15 bases in the middle. The CDR3 has 15 amino acids. Germline values: CDR1 KGHSH, CDR2 LQKENI. CDR3 in amino acids: CASSPVSGSGTEAFF. Written as DNA, the CDR3 is TGTGCCAGCTCACCTGTGTCGGGGTCGGGCACTGAAGCTTTCTTT.

This clonotype occurred many times. V is TRBV6-5 and J is TRBJ2-5; perhaps D is TRBD1 or TRBD2 (6 bases each). The CDR3 runs 13 residues. V gave up 5 bases and J gave up 4 bases, with 11 bases separating them. From germline, CDR1 is MNHEY and CDR2 SVGAGI. CDR3 in amino acids: CASSPPGAETQYF. The DNA for the CDR3 is TGTGCCAGCAGTCCTCCGGGGGCAGAGACCCAGTACTTC.

A few counts support this clonotype. The V gene is TRBV5-1, the J gene TRBJ2-7; tentatively, D is TRBD1 (7 bases). Trimming took 0 bases from V and 5 from J, leaving 12 bases between them. CDR1 is SGHRS and CDR2 is YFSETQ in the germline V gene. The CDR3 is 14 residues long. The CDR3 nucleotides read TGCGCCAGCAGCTTGGAACCAGGGGGGCACGAGCAGTACTTC. This gives the protein CASSLEPGGHEQYF.